The 19 T cell receptor beta chains below come from one sample, sequenced in a study of glioma-infiltrating T cells. The iRepertoire nested amplicon-rescue multiplex PCR amplified TCR alpha and beta CDR3s from RNA. TCRdb redid the calling of the multiplex PCR reads with MiXCR, one entry per CDR3 protein. The data hold fewer than 500,000 distinct CDR3 sequences, with roughly 41% observed a single time. Sequencing was done on a sample of glioma tissue, nonneoplastic brain tissue, or PBMCs (not recorded which). These receptors originate from a human donor with low-grade glioma or glioblastoma, undergoing nonglioma brain surgery, or in good health (not recorded which).

The chain links TRBV28 to TRBJ2-3; D unresolved. The V end was cut by 3 bases, the J end by 6 bases, with 10 bases between. CDR1 is MDHEN and CDR2 is SYDVKM in the germline V gene. This CDR3 has 13 residues. The CDR3 reads CASSLDPSDTQYF. The CDR3 DNA is TGTGCCAGCAGTTTGGACCCGTCCGATACGCAGTATTTT.

The rearrangement uses TRBV7-2 and TRBJ2-7, with TRBD1 matching 9 bases. The length of the CDR3 is 15 residues. The germline V gene encodes CDR1 SGHTA and CDR2 FQGNSA. The junction had 12 bases not matched to a gene; V was cut back by 4 bases and J by 8 bases. The CDR3 here is CASSSTGTGSTKQYF. The CDR3 DNA reads TGTGCCAGCAGCTCCACCGGGACAGGGTCTACGAAGCAGTACTTC.

This clonotype turned up a few times. The gene calls are TRBV6-1 and TRBJ2-1, with 10 bases fitting TRBD2. Per the germline V gene, CDR1 is MNHNS and CDR2 is SASEGT. The CDR3 loop spans 18 amino acids. Trimming removed 10 bases from V and 0 bases from J; junction bases left unmatched: 15. CDR3 nucleotides: TGTGCCAAAATTAAAACAGGGCTAGCGGGAGACTCCTACAATGAGCAGTTCTTC. Encoded protein: CAKIKTGLAGDSYNEQFF.

This clonotype was detected a few times. This chain links TRBV2 with TRBJ2-3; TRBD2 might be the D (6 bases). Trimming stripped 0 bases from V and 2 bases from J, with 9 bases between. The germline gives CDR1 SNHLY, CDR2 FYNNEI. This CDR3 has 15 residues. The chain's CDR3 is CASSEATGDTDTQYF. The CDR3 coding sequence is TGTGCCAGCAGTGAAGCGACGGGAGACACAGATACGCAGTATTTT.

This clonotype is medium-sized in the sample. V and J are TRBV6-2 or TRBV6-3 and TRBJ2-7; weak D call: TRBD2 (6 bases). Germline V CDR1 and CDR2: MNHEY, SVGEGT. The CDR3 has 14 amino acids. Trimming pared 7 bases from V and 3 bases from J, leaving 16 bases between. The CDR3 sequence is CASNPAGLHYEQYF. The CDR3 nucleotides read TGTGCCAGCAATCCAGCGGGCCTACACTACGAGCAGTACTTC.

This clonotype was seen more than once but under ten times. The chain joins TRBV20-1 to TRBJ1-1; TRBD1 agrees at 7 bases. CDR3 size: 12 residues. Germline CDR1 DFQATT, CDR2 SNEGSKA (reference sequence). V shed 6 bases and J 8 bases; nucleotides not matched to a gene: 9. The CDR3 region is CSANLGQLEAFF. Here the CDR3 DNA reads TGCAGTGCGAACTTGGGACAGTTAGAAGCTTTCTTT.

This clonotype was detected ten times or more. The chain recombines TRBV6-2 or TRBV6-3 with TRBJ2-2; D is perhaps TRBD2 (6 bases). This CDR3 spans 15 amino acids. Trimming left V 0 bases short and J 3 bases short, with 8 bases between. CDR1 MNHEY and CDR2 SVGEGT come from the germline V gene. CDR3 bases: TGTGCCAGCAGTTACTCTGGGGAGGACACCGGGGAGCTGTTTTTT. Its protein product is CASSYSGEDTGELFF.

About this clonotype itself: Possible read error: a much larger clone is one base away. The gene calls are TRBV6-2 or TRBV6-3 and TRBJ2-1; unclear D gene. The CDR3 length is 15 residues. Germline loops: CDR1 MNHEY, CDR2 SVGEGT. Trimming shortened V by 2 bases and J by 0 bases, and 8 bases separated the two germline ends. CDR3: CASSYPPTSYNEQFF. The CDR3 DNA reads TGTGCCAGCAGTTACCCCCCCACCTCCTACAATGAGCAGTTCTTC.

This chain uses TRBV3-1 with TRBJ2-6; the match to TRBD1 covers 7 bases. Germline CDR1 LGHDT, CDR2 YNNKEL (reference sequence). CDR3 length: 16 amino acids. The J segment lost 0 bases and the V segment lost 4 bases, leaving 3 bases of the junction unmatched. Written as DNA, the CDR3 is TGTGCCAGCAGCCCACAGGGGTACTCTGGGGCCAACGTCCTGACTTTC. Its translation is CASSPQGYSGANVLTF.

The table lists this clonotype with many counts. The chain uses TRBV20-1 and TRBJ2-7, with 7 bases lining up with TRBD2. J gave up 0 bases and V 3 bases, and 5 bases lay outside the gene matches. CDR1 and CDR2 from the germline V gene are DFQATT and SNEGSKA (reference sequence). This CDR3 region has 14 residues. The CDR3 sequence: CSASLPSGSYEQYF. The CDR3, as DNA: TGCAGTGCTAGTCTACCTAGCGGCTCCTACGAGCAGTACTTC.

The V gene is TRBV18, the J gene TRBJ2-5; tentative D call: TRBD2 (5 bases). There are 14 residues in the CDR3. Trimming stripped 2 bases from V and 2 bases from J, with 9 bases between. CDR1 KGHSH and CDR2 LQKENI come from the germline V gene. This chain's CDR3 is CASSPTRVQETQYF. The CDR3 DNA sequence: TGTGCCAGCTCACCAACTAGGGTTCAAGAGACCCAGTACTTC.

This clonotype was counted between two and nine times. The V and J genes are TRBV6-1 and TRBJ2-5; D is perhaps TRBD2 (6 bases). The V and J ends lost 6 bases and 1 base respectively, with 12 bases between them. The CDR3 contains 14 residues. CDR1 and CDR2 (germline): MNHNS, SASEGT. CDR3: CASSTDYSQETQYF. The CDR3 DNA is TGTGCCAGCAGCACGGACTACTCCCAAGAGACCCAGTACTTC.

With respect to this clonotype: The junction does not match germline at one end; this may be a read error. This chain links TRBV6-4 with TRBJ2-5, with D perhaps TRBD1 or TRBD2 (6 bases each). Germline-derived CDR1 and CDR2 are MRHNA and SNTAGT. The CDR3 consists of 13 residues. In DNA, the CDR3 is TGTGCCAGCAGTGCGGGGGCCGAAGAGGCCCAGTACTTC. This encodes CASSAGAEEAQYF.

This clonotype came up many times. The chain combines TRBV6-6 with TRBJ2-1; D unclear. Between the trimmed V and J ends, which lost 0 bases and 7 bases, there was a span of 4 bases. This CDR3 contains 12 residues. Germline V gene data show CDR1 as MNHNY and CDR2 as SVGAGI (reference sequence). CDR3 amino acids: CASSYSGNEQFF. CDR3 in DNA: TGTGCCAGCAGTTACTCGGGGAATGAGCAGTTCTTC.

The J gene is TRBJ2-4, the V gene TRBV28; D call uncertain. With the DNA end fitting TRBJ2-7 better, the J assignment may be wrong. Germline V CDR1 and CDR2: MDHEN, SYDVKM. The CDR3 sequence is 14 residues long. CDR3 nucleotide sequence: TGTGCCAGCAGTCGAATGGGGTCCTCCTACGAGCAGTACTTC. Its protein product is CASSRMGSSYEQYF.

Concerning this clonotype: A much more abundant neighbour one base away suggests this may be a read error. This chain uses TRBV6-9 with TRBJ1-2; possibly TRBD1 for D (5 bases). CDR3 size: 13 residues. The germline gives CDR1 MNHGY, CDR2 SVAAGI. In DNA form, the CDR3 reads TGTGCCAGCAGTTTTCGACAGAGCTATGGCTGCACCTTC. Protein: CASSFRQSYGCTF.

CDR3: CASSHPVTESSGNTIYF. In nucleotides, the CDR3 is TGTGCCAGCAGCCATCCTGTGACAGAGAGCTCTGGAAACACCATATATTTT. The V and J genes are TRBV4-2 and TRBJ1-3; perhaps TRBD1 as D (5 bases). This CDR3 has 17 residues. Trimming cost V 3 bases and J 0 bases, with 15 bases left between them. Germline assignment: CDR1 LGHNA and CDR2 YNFKEQ.

A note on this clonotype: A junction boundary mismatches the germline segment, possibly from a read error. V usage is TRBV6-8 and J usage is TRBJ2-7, with 7 bases fitting TRBD1. The CDR3 is 13 amino acids. Germline V lookup: CDR1 MNHGY, CDR2 SAAAGT. This chain's CDR3 is CTSSRDRGYEQYF. DNA for the CDR3: TGTACCAGCAGCCGGGACAGAGGCTACGAGCAGTACTTC.

As regards this clonotype: A much larger clone differs from this one at a single base, so this may be a read error. V is TRBV7-2 and J is TRBJ1-6; D uncertain. The CDR3 sequence is 13 residues long. Germline V gene data show CDR1 as SGHTA and CDR2 as FQGNSA. CDR3 DNA: TGTGCCAGCAGCTTAGCAATCGAATCACCCCTCTACTTT. It codes for CASSLAIESPLYF.